This T cell receptor (beta chain) emerged from a study of blood T cells in healthy people across ages. Alongside a J-beta primer mix, a sample-barcoded 5' primer served in a second PCR lasting roughly 7 to 12 cycles. TCRdb ran MiXCR on the 5' RACE reads and lists one entry per CDR3 protein. Of 1.5 million to 2 million distinct CDR3 sequences listed, around 35% were seen once; the top ten hold approximately 10%. Germline CDR1 is MNHEY and CDR2 is SVGEGT. The CDR3 is made up of 14 amino acids. V shed 6 bases and J 7 bases; nucleotides not matched to a gene: 10. This clonotype was obtained from a woman in her thirties in good health. This chain links TRBV6-2 or TRBV6-3 with TRBJ1-2; 8 nucleotides agree with TRBD1. The sequenced sample was blood. DNA of the CDR3: TGTGCCAGCAGCAGGGGACAGGACGCCAGTGGCTACACCTTC. Protein: CASSRGQDASGYTF.